What follows describes a single TCR beta chain. CDR1 is DFQATT and CDR2 is SNEGSKA in the germline V gene (reference sequence). Trimming took 3 bases from V and 4 from J; bases not matched to a gene: 20. The CDR3 runs to 19 residues. TCRdb re-called the 5' RACE reads with MiXCR, one entry per CDR3 protein. The table includes 550,000 to 750,000 distinct CDR3 sequences, about 13% detected once. The entry originates in a study of T cells after yellow fever vaccination. The chain uses TRBV20-1 and TRBJ2-1, with 8 bases fitting TRBD2. The TCR sequence derives from a man aged 25-45 years who received the YFV17D yellow fever vaccine. Sequenced here: PBMCs, sampled on the day of the yellow fever booster vaccination. The CDR3 DNA reads TGCAGTGCTAGTTACGGGAGGGCCCTTTTGGGGCATAGTTACAATGAGCAGTTCTTC. Its protein product is CSASYGRALLGHSYNEQFF.